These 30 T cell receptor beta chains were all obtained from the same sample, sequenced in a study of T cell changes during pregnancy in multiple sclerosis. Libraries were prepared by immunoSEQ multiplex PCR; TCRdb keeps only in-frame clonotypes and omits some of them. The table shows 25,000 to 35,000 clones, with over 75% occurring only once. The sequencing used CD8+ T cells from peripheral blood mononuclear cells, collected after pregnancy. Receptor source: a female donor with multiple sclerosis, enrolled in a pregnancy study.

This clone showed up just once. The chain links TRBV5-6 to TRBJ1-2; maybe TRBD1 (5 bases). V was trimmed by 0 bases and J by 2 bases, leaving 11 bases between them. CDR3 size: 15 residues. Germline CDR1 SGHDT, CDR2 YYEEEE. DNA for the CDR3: TGTGCCAGCAGCTTGGGGAGGGGAACGAACTATGGCTACACCTTC. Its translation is CASSLGRGTNYGYTF.

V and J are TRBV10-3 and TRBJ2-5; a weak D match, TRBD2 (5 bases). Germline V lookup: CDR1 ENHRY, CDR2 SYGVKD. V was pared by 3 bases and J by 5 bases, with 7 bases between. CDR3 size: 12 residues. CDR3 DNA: TGTGCCATCAGTGAAGGCGGGGAGACCCAGTACTTC. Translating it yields CAISEGGETQYF.

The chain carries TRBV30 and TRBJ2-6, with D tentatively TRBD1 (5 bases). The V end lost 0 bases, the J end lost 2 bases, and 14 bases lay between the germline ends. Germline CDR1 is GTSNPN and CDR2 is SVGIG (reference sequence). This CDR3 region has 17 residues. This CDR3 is CAWSVFLEGAGANVLTF. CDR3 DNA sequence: TGTGCCTGGAGTGTTTTCCTCGAAGGGGCTGGGGCCAACGTCCTGACTTTC.

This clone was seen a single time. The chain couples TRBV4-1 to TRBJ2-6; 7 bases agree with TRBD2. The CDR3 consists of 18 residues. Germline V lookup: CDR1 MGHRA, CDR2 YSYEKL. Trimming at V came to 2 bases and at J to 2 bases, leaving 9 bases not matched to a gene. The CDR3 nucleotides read TGCGCCAGCAGCCAAAGGATAGGACTAGTGACTGGGGCCAACGTCCTGACTTTC. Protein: CASSQRIGLVTGANVLTF.

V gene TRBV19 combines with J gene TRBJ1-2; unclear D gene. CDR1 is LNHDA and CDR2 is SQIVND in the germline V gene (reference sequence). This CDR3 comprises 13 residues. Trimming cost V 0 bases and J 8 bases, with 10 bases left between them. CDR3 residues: CASSIDGREGYTF. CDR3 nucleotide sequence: TGTGCCAGTAGTATAGACGGGAGGGAGGGCTACACCTTC.

CDR3 residues: CASRRRGGLKNTEAFF. The CDR3 bases are TGTGCCAGCAGGAGAAGGGGGGGCCTAAAGAACACTGAAGCTTTCTTT. The chain carries TRBV11-2 and TRBJ1-1, with D possibly being TRBD1 (6 bases). The CDR3 spans 16 residues. V lost 6 bases and J lost 1, with 18 bases in between. CDR1 is SGHAT, CDR2 FQNNGV, per germline.

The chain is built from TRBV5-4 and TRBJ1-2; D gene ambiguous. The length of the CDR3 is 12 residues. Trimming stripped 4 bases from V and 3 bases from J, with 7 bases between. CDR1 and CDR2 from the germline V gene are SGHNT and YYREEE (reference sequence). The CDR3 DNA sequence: TGTGCCAGCAGCCCCGGGGACTATGGCTACACCTTC. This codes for CASSPGDYGYTF. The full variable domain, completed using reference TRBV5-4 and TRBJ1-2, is ETGVTQSPTHLIKTRGQQVTLRCSSQSGHNTVSWYQQALGQGPQFIFQYYREEENGRGNFPPRFSGLQFPNYSSELNVNALELDDSALYLCASSPGDYGYTFGSGTRLTVV.

CDR3 in DNA: TGCGCCAGCAGCCAAGGGGGACTTGGTAGCAATCAGCCCCAGCATTTT. Translation gives CASSQGGLGSNQPQHF. The genes are TRBV4-3 and TRBJ1-5, with D perhaps matching TRBD1 (5 bases). The CDR3 consists of 16 residues. Trimming removed 1 base from V and 0 bases from J, with 10 bases in between. The germline V gene has CDR1 LGHNA and CDR2 YSLEER.

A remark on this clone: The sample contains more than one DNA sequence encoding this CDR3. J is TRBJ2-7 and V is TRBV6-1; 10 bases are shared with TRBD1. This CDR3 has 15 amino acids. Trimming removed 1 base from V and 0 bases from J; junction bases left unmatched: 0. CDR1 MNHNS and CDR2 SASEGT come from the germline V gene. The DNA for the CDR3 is TGTGCCAGCAGTGAAGGGACAGGGGGCTCCTACGAGCAGTACTTC. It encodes CASSEGTGGSYEQYF.

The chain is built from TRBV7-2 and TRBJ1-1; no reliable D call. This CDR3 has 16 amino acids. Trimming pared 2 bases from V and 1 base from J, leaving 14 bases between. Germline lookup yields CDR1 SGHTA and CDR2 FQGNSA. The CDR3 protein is CASSLTSGRGNTEAFF. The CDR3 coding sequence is TGTGCCAGCAGCTTAACAAGTGGGCGGGGGAACACTGAAGCTTTCTTT.

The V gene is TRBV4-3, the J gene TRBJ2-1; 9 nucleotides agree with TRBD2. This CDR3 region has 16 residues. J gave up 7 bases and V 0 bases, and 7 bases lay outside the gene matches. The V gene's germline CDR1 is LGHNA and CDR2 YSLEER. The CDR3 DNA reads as TGCGCCAGCAGCCAAGATGAGGGAAGCGGGGGGAATGAGCAGTTCTTC. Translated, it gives CASSQDEGSGGNEQFF.

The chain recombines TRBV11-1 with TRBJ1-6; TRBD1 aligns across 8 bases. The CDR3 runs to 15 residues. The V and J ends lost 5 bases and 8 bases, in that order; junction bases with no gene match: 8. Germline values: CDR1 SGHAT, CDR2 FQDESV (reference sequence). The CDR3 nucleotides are TGTGCCAGCAGCCAACAAGGACAGGGTGATTCACCCCTCCACTTT. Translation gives CASSQQGQGDSPLHF.

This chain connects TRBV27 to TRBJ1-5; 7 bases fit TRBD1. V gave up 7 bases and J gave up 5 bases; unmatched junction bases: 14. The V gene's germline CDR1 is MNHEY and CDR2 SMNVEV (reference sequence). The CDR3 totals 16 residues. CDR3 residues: CASKPLDRAQDQPQHF. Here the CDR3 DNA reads TGTGCCAGCAAACCACTAGACAGGGCCCAAGATCAGCCCCAGCATTTT.

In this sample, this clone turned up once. This CDR3 is CASSYSDTYSGNTIYF. DNA of the CDR3: TGTGCCAGCAGTTACTCAGACACCTACTCTGGAAACACCATATATTTT. This chain uses TRBV6-5 with TRBJ1-3; D ambiguous. V shed 0 bases and J shed 0 bases, with 9 bases lying between them. In germline, CDR1 is MNHEY, CDR2 SVGAGI. This CDR3 is built from 16 residues.

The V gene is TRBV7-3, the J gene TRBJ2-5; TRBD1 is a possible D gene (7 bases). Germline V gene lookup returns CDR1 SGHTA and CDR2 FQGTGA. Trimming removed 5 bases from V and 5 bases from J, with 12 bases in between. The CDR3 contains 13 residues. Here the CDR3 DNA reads TGTGCCAGCAGCCAACAGGGGAGGGAGACCCAGTACTTC. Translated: CASSQQGRETQYF.

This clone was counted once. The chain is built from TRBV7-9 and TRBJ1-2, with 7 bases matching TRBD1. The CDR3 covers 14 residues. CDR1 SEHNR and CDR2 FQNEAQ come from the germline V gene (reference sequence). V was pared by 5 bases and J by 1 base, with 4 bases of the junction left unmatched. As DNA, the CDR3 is TGTGCCAGCAGCCGGACAGGCAATAACTATGGCTACACCTTC. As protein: CASSRTGNNYGYTF.

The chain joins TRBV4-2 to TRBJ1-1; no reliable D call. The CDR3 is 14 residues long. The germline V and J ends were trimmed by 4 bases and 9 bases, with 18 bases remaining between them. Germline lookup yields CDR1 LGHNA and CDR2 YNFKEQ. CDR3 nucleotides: TGTGCCAGCAGCCCGACGAATGGCCCGGGAAAAGCTTTCTTT. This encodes CASSPTNGPGKAFF.

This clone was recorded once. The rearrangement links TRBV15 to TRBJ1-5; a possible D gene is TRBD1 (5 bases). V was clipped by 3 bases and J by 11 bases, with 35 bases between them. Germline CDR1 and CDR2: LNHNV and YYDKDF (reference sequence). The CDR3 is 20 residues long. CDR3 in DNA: TGTGCCACCAGCAGGGGTCATCCCCAGTTTTATAGGGGTCCTCAATCAGCCCAGCATTTT. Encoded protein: CATSRGHPQFYRGPQSAQHF.

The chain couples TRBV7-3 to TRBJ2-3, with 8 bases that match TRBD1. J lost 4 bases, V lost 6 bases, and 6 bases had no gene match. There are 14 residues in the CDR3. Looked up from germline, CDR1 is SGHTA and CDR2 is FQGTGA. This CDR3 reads CASRTGVVSDTQYF. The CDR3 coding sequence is TGTGCCAGCAGGACAGGGGTCGTCTCAGATACGCAGTATTTT.

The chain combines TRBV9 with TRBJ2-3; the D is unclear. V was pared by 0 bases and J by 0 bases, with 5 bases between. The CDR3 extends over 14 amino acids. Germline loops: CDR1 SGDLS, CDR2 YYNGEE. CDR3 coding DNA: TGTGCCAGCAGCGTAGGGGCTAGCACAGATACGCAGTATTTT. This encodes CASSVGASTDTQYF.

CDR3 amino acids: CASSSIGPGTQYF. CDR3 bases: TGTGCCAGCAGCTCAATCGGTCCGGGGACCCAGTACTTC. The rearrangement joins TRBV7-3 to TRBJ2-5; no firm D call. Germline V lookup: CDR1 SGHTA, CDR2 FQGTGA. The CDR3 is 13 residues long. Trimming cost V 4 bases and J 7 bases, with 13 bases left between them.

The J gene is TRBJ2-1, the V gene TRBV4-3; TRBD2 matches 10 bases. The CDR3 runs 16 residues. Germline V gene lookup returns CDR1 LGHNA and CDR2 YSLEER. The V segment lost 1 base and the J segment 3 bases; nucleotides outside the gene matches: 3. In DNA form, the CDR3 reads TGCGCCAGCAGCCAAGTAGCGGGGGGCATCTACAATGAGCAGTTCTTC. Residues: CASSQVAGGIYNEQFF.

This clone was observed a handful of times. CDR3 DNA: TGTGCCAGCAGCCGCGGACGGACAATGAACACTGAAGCTTTCTTT. Its translation: CASSRGRTMNTEAFF. The gene calls are TRBV7-9 and TRBJ1-1; D is perhaps TRBD1 (5 bases). Trimming cost V 5 bases and J 0 bases, with 13 bases left between them. Germline V CDR1 and CDR2: SEHNR, FQNEAQ (reference sequence). This CDR3 region has 15 residues.

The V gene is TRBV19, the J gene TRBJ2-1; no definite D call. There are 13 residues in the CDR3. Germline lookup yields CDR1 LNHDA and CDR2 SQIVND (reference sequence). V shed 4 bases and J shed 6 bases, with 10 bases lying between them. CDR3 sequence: CASSNYYSNEQFF. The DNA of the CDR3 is TGTGCCAGTAGTAACTACTACTCCAATGAGCAGTTCTTC.

This CDR3 is CASSFSPGPNTEAFF. As DNA, the CDR3 is TGTGCCAGCAGTTTCTCCCCAGGGCCGAACACTGAAGCTTTCTTT. The chain carries TRBV27 and TRBJ1-1, with D possibly matching TRBD1 (5 bases). CDR1 and CDR2 (germline): MNHEY, SMNVEV (reference sequence). CDR3 length: 15 residues. Trimming removed 3 bases from V and 1 base from J, with 12 bases in between.

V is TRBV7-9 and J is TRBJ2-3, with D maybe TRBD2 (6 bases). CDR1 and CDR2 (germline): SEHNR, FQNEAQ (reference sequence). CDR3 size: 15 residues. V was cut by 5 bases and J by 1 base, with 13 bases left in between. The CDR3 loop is CASSPPVAGTDTQYF. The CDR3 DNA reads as TGTGCCAGCAGCCCGCCCGTAGCGGGCACAGATACGCAGTATTTT.

In DNA form, the CDR3 reads TGTGCCAGCAGTTCCCCTAAAGGGACAGGGGACCCTTACGAGCAGTACTTC. Encoded protein: CASSSPKGTGDPYEQYF. The chain is built from TRBV28 and TRBJ2-7, with 10 bases fitting TRBD1. V was clipped by 4 bases and J by 4 bases; unmatched bases: 13. The V gene's germline CDR1 is MDHEN and CDR2 SYDVKM. The CDR3 has 17 amino acids. Together with reference TRBV28 and TRBJ2-7, the CDR3 gives the full variable domain: DVKVTQSSRYLVKRTGEKVFLECVQDMDHENMFWYRQDPGLGLRLIYFSYDVKMKEKGDIPEGYSVSREKKERFSLILESASTNQTSMYLCASSSPKGTGDPYEQYFGPGTRLTVT.

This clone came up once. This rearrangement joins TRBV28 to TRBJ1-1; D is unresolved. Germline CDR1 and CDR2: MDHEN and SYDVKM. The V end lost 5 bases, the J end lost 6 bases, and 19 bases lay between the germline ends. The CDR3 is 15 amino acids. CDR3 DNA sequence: TGTGCCAGCAGTCCAGCCGGGAGCCTAGGCCCTGAAGCTTTCTTT. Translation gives CASSPAGSLGPEAFF.

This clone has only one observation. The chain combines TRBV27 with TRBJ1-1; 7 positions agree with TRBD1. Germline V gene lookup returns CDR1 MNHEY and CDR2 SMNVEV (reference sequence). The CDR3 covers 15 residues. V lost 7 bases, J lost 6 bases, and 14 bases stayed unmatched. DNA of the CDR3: TGTGCCAGCACCCCAGGGGGGACCAGGAGGTCTGAAGCTTTCTTT. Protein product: CASTPGGTRRSEAFF.

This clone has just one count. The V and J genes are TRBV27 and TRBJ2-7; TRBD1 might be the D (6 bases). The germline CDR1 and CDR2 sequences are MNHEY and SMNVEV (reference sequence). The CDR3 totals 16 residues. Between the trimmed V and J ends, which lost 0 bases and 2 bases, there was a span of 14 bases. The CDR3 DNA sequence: TGTGCCAGCAGTTTATCGATGGGGGCCGGGACCTACGAGCAGTACTTC. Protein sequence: CASSLSMGAGTYEQYF.